The clone carrying this T cell receptor beta chain was observed many times. This entry comes from a study of spatial heterogeneity in lung cancer. CDR3 length: 14 residues. Germline CDR1 MNHNS, CDR2 SASEGT. Trimming left V 1 base short and J 5 bases short, with 9 bases between. Indicated time point: sample taken at primary tumor resection. A single record per CDR3 protein comes from TCRdb applying MiXCR to the 5' RACE reads. The table includes roughly 79,000 distinct CDR3 sequences, roughly 8% detected once. The source material was PBMCs, sampled at surgery. This receptor was taken from a male donor with early-stage non-small cell lung cancer. The rearrangement joins TRBV6-1 to TRBJ2-1; D is undetermined. CDR3 nucleotides: TGTGCCAGCAGTGAAGGGAACCCAAACAATGAGCAGTTCTTC. Protein: CASSEGNPNNEQFF.